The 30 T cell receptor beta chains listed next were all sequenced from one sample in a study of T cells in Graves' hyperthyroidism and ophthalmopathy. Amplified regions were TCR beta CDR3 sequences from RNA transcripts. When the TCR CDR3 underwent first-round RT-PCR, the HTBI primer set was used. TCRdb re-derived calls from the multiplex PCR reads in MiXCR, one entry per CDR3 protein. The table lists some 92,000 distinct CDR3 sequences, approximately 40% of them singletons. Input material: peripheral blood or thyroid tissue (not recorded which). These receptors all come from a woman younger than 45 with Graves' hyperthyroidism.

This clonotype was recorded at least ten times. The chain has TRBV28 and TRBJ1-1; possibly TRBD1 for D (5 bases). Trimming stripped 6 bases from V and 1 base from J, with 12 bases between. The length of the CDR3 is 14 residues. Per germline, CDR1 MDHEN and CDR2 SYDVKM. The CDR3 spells CASSPGGGNTEAFF. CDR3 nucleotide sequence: TGTGCCAGCAGCCCGGGGGGGGGGAACACTGAAGCTTTCTTT.

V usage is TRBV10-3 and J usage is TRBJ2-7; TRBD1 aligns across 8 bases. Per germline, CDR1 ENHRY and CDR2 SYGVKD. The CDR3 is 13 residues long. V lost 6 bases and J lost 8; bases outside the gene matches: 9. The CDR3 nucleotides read TGTGCCATCAGCGGACAGGGCGTGGGCAAGCAGTACTTC. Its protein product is CAISGQGVGKQYF.

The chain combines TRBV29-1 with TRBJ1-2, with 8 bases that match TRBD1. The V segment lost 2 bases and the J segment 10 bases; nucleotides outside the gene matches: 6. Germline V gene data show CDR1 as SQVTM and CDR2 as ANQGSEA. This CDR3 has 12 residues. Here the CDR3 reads CSVERQGWIYTF. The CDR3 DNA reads TGCAGCGTTGAACGACAGGGGTGGATCTACACCTTC.

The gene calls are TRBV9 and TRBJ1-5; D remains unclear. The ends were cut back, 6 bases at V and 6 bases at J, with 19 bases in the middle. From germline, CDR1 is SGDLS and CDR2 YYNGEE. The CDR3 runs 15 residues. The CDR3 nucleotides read TGTGCCAGCACCTTACAGATCTTTTCGGGTCAGCCCCAGCATTTT. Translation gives CASTLQIFSGQPQHF. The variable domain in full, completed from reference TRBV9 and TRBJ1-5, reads DSGVTQTPKHLITATGQRVTLRCSPRSGDLSVYWYQQSLDQGLQFLIQYYNGEERAKGNILERFSAQQFPDLHSELNLSSLELGDSALYFCASTLQIFSGQPQHFGDGTRLSIL.

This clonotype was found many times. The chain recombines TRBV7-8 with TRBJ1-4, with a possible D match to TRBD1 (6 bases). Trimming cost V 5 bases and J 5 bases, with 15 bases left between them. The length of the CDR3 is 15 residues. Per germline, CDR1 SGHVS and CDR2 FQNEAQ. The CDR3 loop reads CASSLGGHINEKLFF. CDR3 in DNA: TGTGCCAGCAGCCTCGGGGGACACATCAATGAAAAACTGTTTTTT.

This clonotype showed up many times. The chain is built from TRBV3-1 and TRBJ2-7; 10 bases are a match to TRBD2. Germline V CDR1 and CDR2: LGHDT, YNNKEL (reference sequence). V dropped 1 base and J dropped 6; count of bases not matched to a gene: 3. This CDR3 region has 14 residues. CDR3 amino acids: CASSQASGSREQYF. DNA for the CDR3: TGTGCCAGCAGCCAAGCTAGCGGGAGCCGCGAGCAGTACTTC.

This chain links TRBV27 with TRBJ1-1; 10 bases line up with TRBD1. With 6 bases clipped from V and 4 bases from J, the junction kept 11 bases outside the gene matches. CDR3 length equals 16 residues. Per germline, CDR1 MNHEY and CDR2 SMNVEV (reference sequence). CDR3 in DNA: TGTGCCAGCAGAAGGGACAGGGGAAGAGGGGCCACTGAAGCTTTCTTT. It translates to CASRRDRGRGATEAFF.

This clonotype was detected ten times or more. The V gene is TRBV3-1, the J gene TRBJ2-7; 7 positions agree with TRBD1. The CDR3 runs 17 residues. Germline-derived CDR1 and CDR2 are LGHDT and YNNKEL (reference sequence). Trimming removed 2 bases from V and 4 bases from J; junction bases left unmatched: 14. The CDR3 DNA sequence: TGTGCCAGCAGCCAACCACAGGACAGGCAGAACCGATACGAGCAGTACTTC. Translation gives CASSQPQDRQNRYEQYF.

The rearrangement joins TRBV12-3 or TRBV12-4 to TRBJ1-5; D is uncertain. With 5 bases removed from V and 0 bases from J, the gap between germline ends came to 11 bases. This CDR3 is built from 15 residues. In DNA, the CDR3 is TGTGCCAGCAGTGAAGGAGGCTATAGCAATCAGCCCCAGCATTTT. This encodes CASSEGGYSNQPQHF.

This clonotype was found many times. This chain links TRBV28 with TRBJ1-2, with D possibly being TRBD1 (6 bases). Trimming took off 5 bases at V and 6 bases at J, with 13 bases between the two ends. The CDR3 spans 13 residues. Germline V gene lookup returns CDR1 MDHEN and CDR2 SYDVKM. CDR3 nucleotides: TGTGCCAGCAGTAACGGGACACGAAATGGCTACACCTTC. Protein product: CASSNGTRNGYTF.

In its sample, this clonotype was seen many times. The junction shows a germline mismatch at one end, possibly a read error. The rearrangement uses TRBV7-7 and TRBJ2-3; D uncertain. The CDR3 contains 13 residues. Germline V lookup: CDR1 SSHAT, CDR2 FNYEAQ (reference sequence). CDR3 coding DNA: TGTGCTAGCAGCCCCTCCCTAAAAGATACGCAGTATTTT. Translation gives CASSPSLKDTQYF.

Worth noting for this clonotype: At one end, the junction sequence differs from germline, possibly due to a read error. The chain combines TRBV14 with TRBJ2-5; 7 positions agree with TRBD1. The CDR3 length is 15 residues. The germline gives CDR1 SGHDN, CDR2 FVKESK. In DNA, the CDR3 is TGTGGCAGCAGCCAATTACCGGGACAGCAAGAGACCCAGTACTTC. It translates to CGSSQLPGQQETQYF.

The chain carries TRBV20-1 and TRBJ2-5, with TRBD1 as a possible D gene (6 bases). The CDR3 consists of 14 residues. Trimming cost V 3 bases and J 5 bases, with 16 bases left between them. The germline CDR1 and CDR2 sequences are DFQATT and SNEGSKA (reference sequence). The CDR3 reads CSASPGAGVETQYF. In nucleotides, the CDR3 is TGCAGTGCTAGTCCCGGGGCAGGGGTTGAGACCCAGTACTTC.

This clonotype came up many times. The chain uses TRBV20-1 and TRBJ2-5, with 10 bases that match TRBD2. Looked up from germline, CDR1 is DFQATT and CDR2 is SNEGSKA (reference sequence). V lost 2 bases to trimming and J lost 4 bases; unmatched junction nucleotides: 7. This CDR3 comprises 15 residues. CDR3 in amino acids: CSARSASGRSETQYF. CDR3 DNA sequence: TGCAGTGCTAGATCAGCTAGCGGGAGATCAGAGACCCAGTACTTC.

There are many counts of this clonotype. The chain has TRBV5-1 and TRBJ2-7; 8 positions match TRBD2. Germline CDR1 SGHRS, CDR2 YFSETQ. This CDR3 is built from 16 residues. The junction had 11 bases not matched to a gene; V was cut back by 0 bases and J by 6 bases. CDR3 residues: CASSLGTGGRQLEQYF. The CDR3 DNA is TGCGCCAGCAGCTTGGGTACAGGCGGGAGGCAACTCGAGCAGTACTTC.

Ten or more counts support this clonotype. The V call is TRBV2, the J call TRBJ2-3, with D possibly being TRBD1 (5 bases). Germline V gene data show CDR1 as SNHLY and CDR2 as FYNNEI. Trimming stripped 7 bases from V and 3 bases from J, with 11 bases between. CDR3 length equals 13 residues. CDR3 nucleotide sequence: TGTGCCAGCATGCCAGGGCGAACAGATACGCAGTATTTT. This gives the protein CASMPGRTDTQYF.

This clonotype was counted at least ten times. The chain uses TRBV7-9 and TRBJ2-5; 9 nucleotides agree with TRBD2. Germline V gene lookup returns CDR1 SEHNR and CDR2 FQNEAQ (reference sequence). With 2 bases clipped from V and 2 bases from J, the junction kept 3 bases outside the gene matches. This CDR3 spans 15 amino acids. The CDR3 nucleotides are TGTGCCAGCAGCTTAATGGCGGGAGGGCAAGAGACCCAGTACTTC. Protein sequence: CASSLMAGGQETQYF.

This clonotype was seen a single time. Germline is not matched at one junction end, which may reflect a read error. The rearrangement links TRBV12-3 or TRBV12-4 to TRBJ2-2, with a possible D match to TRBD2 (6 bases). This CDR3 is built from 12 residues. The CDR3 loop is CDSGREHGELSF. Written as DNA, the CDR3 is TGTGATAGTGGCCGGGAGCACGGGGAGCTGTCTTTT.

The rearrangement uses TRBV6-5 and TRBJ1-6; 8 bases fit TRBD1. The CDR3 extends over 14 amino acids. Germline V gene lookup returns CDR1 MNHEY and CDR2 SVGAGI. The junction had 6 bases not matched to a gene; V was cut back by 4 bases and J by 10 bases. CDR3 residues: CASSFAGGDSPLHF. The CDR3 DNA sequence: TGTGCCAGCAGTTTTGCAGGGGGCGACTCACCCCTCCACTTT.

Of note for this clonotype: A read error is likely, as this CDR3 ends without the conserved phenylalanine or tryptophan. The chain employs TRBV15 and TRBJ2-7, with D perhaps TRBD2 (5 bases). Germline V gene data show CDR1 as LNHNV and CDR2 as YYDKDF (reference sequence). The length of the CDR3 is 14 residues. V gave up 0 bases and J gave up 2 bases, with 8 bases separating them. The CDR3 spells CATSREEGTYEQYL. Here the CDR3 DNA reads TGTGCCACCAGCAGAGAAGAGGGCACCTACGAGCAGTACCTC.

CDR3 DNA: TGCAGTGCTAGCCCGGGACAGGTGATCAATCAGCCCCAGCATTTT. Translated: CSASPGQVINQPQHF. J is TRBJ1-5 and V is TRBV20-1, with 8 bases aligning to TRBD1. The length of the CDR3 is 15 residues. Germline CDR1 and CDR2: DFQATT and SNEGSKA (reference sequence). V lost 3 bases and J lost 3; bases outside the gene matches: 7.

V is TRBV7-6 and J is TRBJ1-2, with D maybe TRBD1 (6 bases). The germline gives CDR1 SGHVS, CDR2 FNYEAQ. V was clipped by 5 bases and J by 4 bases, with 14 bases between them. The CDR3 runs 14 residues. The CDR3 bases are TGTGCCAGCAGCACGTGGGGGCGCGTCTATGGCTACACCTTC. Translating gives CASSTWGRVYGYTF.

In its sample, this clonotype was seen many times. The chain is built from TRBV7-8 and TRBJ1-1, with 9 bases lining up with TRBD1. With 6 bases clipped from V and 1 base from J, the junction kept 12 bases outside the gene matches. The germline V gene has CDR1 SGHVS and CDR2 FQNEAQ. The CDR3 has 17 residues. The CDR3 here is CASSRPGQGLPNTEAFF. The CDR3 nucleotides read TGTGCCAGCAGTCGCCCCGGACAGGGGCTTCCGAACACTGAAGCTTTCTTT.

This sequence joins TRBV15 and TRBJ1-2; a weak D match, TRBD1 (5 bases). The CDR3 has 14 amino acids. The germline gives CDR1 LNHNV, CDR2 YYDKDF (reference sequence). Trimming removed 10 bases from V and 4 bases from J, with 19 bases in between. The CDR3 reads CASSARGLAYGYTF. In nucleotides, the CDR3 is TGTGCCAGCAGTGCAAGGGGACTTGCCTATGGCTACACCTTC.

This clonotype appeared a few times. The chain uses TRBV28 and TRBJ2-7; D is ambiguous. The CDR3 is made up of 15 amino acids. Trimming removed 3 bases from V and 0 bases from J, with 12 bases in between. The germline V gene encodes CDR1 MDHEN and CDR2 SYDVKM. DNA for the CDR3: TGTGCCAGCAGTTTGCTGGGGTCAAGCTCCTACGAGCAGTACTTC. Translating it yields CASSLLGSSSYEQYF.

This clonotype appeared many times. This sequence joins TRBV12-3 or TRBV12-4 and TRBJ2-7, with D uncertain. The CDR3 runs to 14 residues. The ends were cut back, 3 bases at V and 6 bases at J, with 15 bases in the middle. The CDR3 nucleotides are TGTGCCAGCAGTTTCGTCGGTGGAACGAGCGAGCAGTACTTC. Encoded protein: CASSFVGGTSEQYF.

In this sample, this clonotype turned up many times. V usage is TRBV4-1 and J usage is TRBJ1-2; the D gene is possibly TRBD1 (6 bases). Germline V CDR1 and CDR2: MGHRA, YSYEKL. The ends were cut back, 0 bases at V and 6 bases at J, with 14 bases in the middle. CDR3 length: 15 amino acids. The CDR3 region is CASSQDVRGADGYTF. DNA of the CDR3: TGCGCCAGCAGCCAAGATGTTCGGGGGGCAGATGGCTACACCTTC.

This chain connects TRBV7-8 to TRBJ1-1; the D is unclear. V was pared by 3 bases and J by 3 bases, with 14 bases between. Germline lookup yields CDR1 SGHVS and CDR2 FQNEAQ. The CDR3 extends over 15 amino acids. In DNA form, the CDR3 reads TGTGCCAGCAGCTTCGGTCCGGGTAGGGACACTGAAGCTTTCTTT. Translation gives CASSFGPGRDTEAFF.

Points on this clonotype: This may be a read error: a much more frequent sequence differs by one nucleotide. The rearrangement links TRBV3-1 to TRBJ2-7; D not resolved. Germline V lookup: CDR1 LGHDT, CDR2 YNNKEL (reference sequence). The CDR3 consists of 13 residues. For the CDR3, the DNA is TGTGCCAGCGGCCAATCCCTAGAAAACGAGCAGTACTTC. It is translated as CASGQSLENEQYF.

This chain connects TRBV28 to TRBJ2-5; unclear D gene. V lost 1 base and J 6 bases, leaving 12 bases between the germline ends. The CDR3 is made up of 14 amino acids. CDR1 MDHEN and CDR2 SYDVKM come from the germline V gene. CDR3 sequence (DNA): TGTGCCAGCAGTTTATCTCCTAGTACGAAGACCCAGTACTTC. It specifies CASSLSPSTKTQYF.